This TCR beta chain was profiled in a study of blood T cell repertoires in COVID-19. Across the whole study: Sites in the United States, Italy and Spain provided acute and convalescent COVID-19 samples. T cells, B-cell-depleted T cells, or PBMCs provided the cDNA or gDNA that served as material.

Per the original data handling: Amplification from reference gene primers served as the basis for estimated nucleated cell counts. TCRdb's table, derived via immunoSEQ multiplex PCR, lists solely in-frame clones and lacks some. That table supplies the V and J calls and clone size; D and trimming were determined from the DNA. The sample has over 70,000 clones, 80% to 85% seen once; the top ten hold around 27%. The CDR3 has 16 residues. Losses at the gene ends were 6 bases for V and 0 bases for J; bases not matched to a gene: 11. The germline V gene encodes CDR1 LNHDA and CDR2 SQIVND (reference sequence). This clone was seen a handful of times.

The sequenced sample was peripheral blood. The source is a human donor in a cohort sampled during active COVID-19. The chain has TRBV19 and TRBJ2-7; 7 positions agree with TRBD1. DNA of the CDR3: TGTGCCAGTAGAATTTCCGACAGGGCCAACTCCTACGAGCAGTACTTC. This codes for CASRISDRANSYEQYF.